This T cell receptor beta chain comes out of a study of cytomegalovirus exposure and HLA in healthy donors listed by TCRdb under 2017. Study-level background: An earlier analysis of several hundred of the donors reported 276 Gb of sequence data and some 110 million unique TCR beta sequences obtained from approximately 180 million T cells. An early release covering more than 500 HLA-typed donors comprised approximately 290 gigabases of sequencing data and around 86 million unique TCR sequences. Of the roughly 420 genotyped donors, approximately 80% were placed in the genetic ancestry cluster associated with self-reported Caucasian donors. The aim of the study was to test whether cataloging public T cell receptors could identify signatures of past pathogen exposure. Using immunosequencing, the study profiled T cell repertoires from 500 to 800 subjects and related those repertoires to cytomegalovirus serostatus. Along with the roughly 710-subject first cohort, a separate validation cohort of approximately 110 different subjects was used. High-throughput TCR immunosequencing, statistical association of individual TCRs with disease status, and machine learning were combined to predict cytomegalovirus infection status. A later analysis re-analyzed previously published TCR beta repertoires from 500 to 700 donors and added high-resolution HLA genotyping to study TCR occurrence patterns. Rather than drawing on any new phenotypic data, the later analysis identified candidate immune exposures from TCR beta sequences and the way those sequences occurred across donors. An earlier analysis of 587 of the donors used high-throughput TCR beta sequencing to judge whether each TCR beta V gene segment behaved as functional or pseudogenic. Donor age, sex, ethnicity and CMV serostatus were compiled alongside the repertoire data. In a later genetic analysis, genome-wide SNP genotypes for about 65% of the 666 donors were used, and that subset was treated as a discovery cohort. All discovery cohort repertoires had been generated on a single sequencing platform. Class I and class II HLA loci were covered by the typing at four-digit resolution. Typing coverage varied by locus: roughly 620-640 donors for A, B, C, DRB1 and DQB1; approximately 520 for DQA1; about 570 for DPA1; roughly 450 for DPB1. Roughly 5 DR-DQ haplotypes were handled as single units for association and clustering, since linkage in the cohort was strong. Among some 410 genotyped donors of the cohort, an average of about 220,000 unique TCR beta nucleotide sequences was sequenced per donor, of which about 20% were non-productive.

Receptor amplification or capture employed the immunoSEQ multiplex PCR assay. For the multiplex PCR, a mixture combining 60 forward primers for TCR Vbeta segments and 13 reverse primers for TCR Jbeta segments was used. The CDR3 region of rearranged TCR beta genes was amplified from genomic DNA with a multiplex PCR assay. The Illumina HiSeq System was used to sequence the amplified TCR beta libraries as 87-base-pair reads. In the original analysis: Across the roughly 700 repertoires, a later analysis counted tens of millions of unique TCR beta chains, around 10 million of which were shared by at least two donors. To remove PCR and sequencing errors, raw reads were error-corrected and collapsed into unique sequences using a nearest-neighbor algorithm that merged closely related sequences. CDR3 sequences were aligned to IMGT reference sequences to assign V, D and J gene segments. For a sequence to be retained, a match of at least six nucleotides to both a V gene segment and a J gene segment was required. Rearrangements were called productive when the CDR3 lacked stop codons and stayed in frame with V and J; all others were non-productive. CDR3 was defined according to IMGT convention as the region running from the second conserved V-encoded cysteine to the conserved J-encoded phenylalanine. The earlier analysis of 500 to 600 of the donors excluded sequences that lacked an unambiguous match to a single V gene segment. In an earlier analysis of several hundred of the donors, V segments were called functional above 56.7% productive rearrangements and were called segregating when the between-donor standard deviation exceeded 5%. A statistical classification framework was built to diagnose cytomegalovirus status from the catalog of TCR beta chain sequences. In a later analysis, V and J genes were assigned by comparing TCR nucleotide sequences against IMGT/GENE-DB human TR gene sequences. The TCRdist pipeline was used in a later analysis to assign CDR3 sequences and most-parsimonious VDJ recombination scenarios. In a later analysis, every TCR beta chain was defined by the combination of its CDR3 amino acid sequence and its V-gene family, and reads without a unique V-gene family were dropped. In a later analysis, approximately 640 highly shared, low-generation-probability nucleotide sequences were removed to address suspected cross-contamination and a sequencing artifact. A later analysis calculated a clonal expansion index for each public chain from normalized within-repertoire ranks of inferred template counts. A later analysis computed generation probabilities with a VDJ recombination model fitted to out-of-frame rearrangements, and checked the results against IGoR. In a later analysis, hypergeometric tests were used to score TCR-TCR, TCR-HLA and TCR-CMV co-occurrence, with a repertoire-size bias correction applied to TCR pairs. In a later analysis, false discovery rates were estimated by permuting HLA or CMV assignments 20 times. In a later analysis, co-occurring TCRs were grouped using DBSCAN, and TCRdist sequence similarity was added for clustering within HLA-allele-positive subsets. Co-occurrence clustering excluded repertoires with fewer than 30,000 or more than 120,000 public chains, plus five with anomalous nucleotide sharing. Entries here come from immuneACCESS through TCRdb and include only in-frame sequences with V and J called. Some clones fail to appear in such tables; in the studies checked, an unresolved V gene covers under half of the shortfall, and the cause of the remainder is unknown. The D gene and trimming were derived from the DNA, and the V and J assignments and clone size from that table. This sample lists some 140,000 clones; over 70% were detected once. Together, the top ten hold approximately 1.6% of the sample.

Concerning this clone: What antigen it recognizes has not been identified. Base qualities were left out, and no much larger clone turns up one base away.

In total, approximately 700 healthy bone marrow donors made up the cohort. At the time of sampling, every cohort member was nominally healthy, though immune exposures that went unrecorded were likely present. The donor was CMV seronegative and belonged to the group of around 350 seronegative cohort members. Each donor provided a peripheral blood sample, and peripheral blood mononuclear cells were used for TCR beta sequencing. Genomic DNA was extracted from the blood cell samples with the Qiagen DNeasy Blood Extraction Kit. The CDR3 runs 17 residues from the cysteine to the phenylalanine. Only the CDR3 DNA is retained, 51 bases long and in frame from the first base. A distance of 16 bases separates the germline ends of V and J, which lose 6 bases and 1 base respectively. CDR1 is given as KGHSH and CDR2 as LQKENI, both from the germline V gene. Study-wide conclusions, independent of this receptor: A total of some 180 TCR beta chains were listed by the study as associated with cytomegalovirus. About 17 rarely observed V segments, including chromosome 9 orphons, were excluded from the earlier analysis of 550 to 700 of the donors because counts were too low. Compared with equally common non-associated chains, HLA-associated TCR beta chains in a later analysis were more clonally expanded and had lower generation probabilities. In an earlier analysis of approximately 590 of the donors, most TCR beta V segments were observed in productive rearrangements about 87% or about 30% of the time, broadly matching IMGT annotations. Some IMGT-functional V segments, including TRBV6-2 and TRBV6-3, could not be told apart with the 87-base-pair reads, so those segments were excluded. According to a later analysis, most CMV-associated TCR beta chains appeared to be HLA-restricted, and the HLA associations seemed to be driven largely by CMV exposure. Most TCR sequences were observed very rarely across donors, whereas some public TCRs were present in many individuals. Presence/absence analyses assumed roughly uniform sequencing depth across donors, an assumption that may not hold. Several of the top co-occurrence clusters appeared to be linked to parvovirus B19, influenza, CMV and Epstein-Barr virus, according to a later analysis. According to a later analysis, TCR association rates differed among HLA loci, with DRB1 alleles showing the most associated TCRs and HLA-C alleles showing the fewest. The sequencing pipeline was judged likely to have produced a cluster of highly shared sequence variants as a technical artifact. The authors suggested that the approach could potentially be extended to other disease states and immunological phenotypes. A further reported finding was that TCR beta sequences accurately predicted the HLA-A and HLA-B alleles for most subjects in the first cohort. Strong co-occurrence of HLA alleles, especially DR and DQ, made assigning TCR associations to individual alleles difficult. A later genetic analysis associated a missense DCLRE1C variant with V-gene and J-gene trimming of TCR beta chains, and an independent cohort replicated the association. In vitro tests confirmed that three of the cytomegalovirus-associated TCR beta chains recognize cytomegalovirus antigens. Cytomegalovirus status was reported to be diagnosed by the classifier with high specificity and sensitivity in both the original and validation cohorts. For the cohort, immune exposure information was limited to CMV serostatus. Because HLA typing was unavailable for some donors at each locus, only the typed subset was used in association tests. This cohort had only TCR beta chains sequenced, and the lack of alpha or paired-chain data limited which features could be detected. Linkage disequilibrium might explain the correlated functional status among segregating V segments, but an unknown experimental factor could not be ruled out. Compared with the roughly 700-donor mean, donors in an Asian-associated ancestry cluster had fewer N-insertions in productive TCRs, according to a later genetic analysis. At a false discovery rate of 0.05, a later analysis linked about 17,000 TCR beta sequences to specific HLA alleles.

The sample taken for sequencing was PBMCs. This receptor was identified in a woman between 18 and 30 years old in good health and CMV-seronegative. The chain is made from TRBV18 and TRBJ2-6; a tentative D match to TRBD1 spans 7 bases. At the DNA level, the sequence is TGTGCCAGCTCGCGGGACAGCATCCAATCTGGGGCCAACGTCCTGACTTTC. Its amino acids are CASSRDSIQSGANVLTF.